This TCR beta chain stems from a study of CD8+ T cells in alopecia areata. Study-wide results and limits: For lesional scalp, especially alopecia totalis/universalis, clonality was higher than in normal scalp.

Of note for this clone: Its matching antigen is unknown.

Extracted from the samples, RNA was reverse transcribed into cDNA to serve as the sequencing template. Assay used: immunoSEQ multiplex PCR; TCRdb lists only in-frame clones, some missing. The table lists about 120,000 clones, roughly two fifths of them singletons. Germline V gene sequence: CDR1 MNHEY, CDR2 SVGAGI. The ends were cut back, 7 bases at V and 5 bases at J, with 14 bases in the middle. CDR3 length equals 14 residues. The TCR comes from a human donor with alopecia areata. This chain links TRBV6-5 with TRBJ2-2, with D possibly TRBD1 on 6 matching bases. The specimen was CD4+ T cells sorted from blood. The CDR3 region is CASTRRQETGELFF. The CDR3 region has the DNA TGTGCCAGCACCCGAAGACAGGAAACCGGGGAGCTGTTTTTT.